This is a list of T cell receptor beta chains from one sample in a study of early T cells in non-severe SARS-CoV-2 infection. One entry per CDR3 protein results from TCRdb running MiXCR on the 5' RACE reads. The repertoire holds 55,000 to 75,000 distinct CDR3 sequences, with roughly an eighth as singletons. Sequencing input: whole blood. These receptors were collected from an adult who was a healthcare worker with PCR-confirmed SARS-CoV-2 infection or an uninfected control (not recorded which). CDR3s include the opening cysteine and the closing phenylalanine or tryptophan. Fields, in order: J gene, V gene, CDR3 protein.

TRBJ2-7 TRBV28 CASSLTTPGYYEQYF
TRBJ1-6 TRBV20-1 CSALGTGNNSPLHF
TRBJ1-5 TRBV19 CASSGRQMNQPQHF
TRBJ1-5 TRBV7-2 CASSLAGTGIQPQHF
TRBJ2-7 TRBV29-1 CSVAGTGDIHREEQYF
TRBJ2-1 TRBV29-1 CSVRLDSSYNEQFF
TRBJ1-1 TRBV10-3 CAISESRVTEAFF
TRBJ2-7 TRBV28 CASRPPSGTGKNEQYF
TRBJ1-2 TRBV20-1 CSARDQRRNYGYTF
TRBJ1-2 TRBV27 CASSLSGPRSGYTF
TRBJ1-5 TRBV20-1 CSASIRTDNQPQHF
TRBJ2-1 TRBV5-1 CASSSRIGRGDEQFF
TRBJ1-1 TRBV11-2 CASSLEAPEGAFF
TRBJ2-7 TRBV7-2 CASSLAHAKNYEQYF
TRBJ1-2 TRBV12-3/TRBV12-4 CASSPQGAGYGYTF
TRBJ2-3 TRBV28 CASSPRTTRSTDTQYF
TRBJ2-3 TRBV29-1 CSDEPGTHGRYF
TRBJ1-2 TRBV20-1 CSAGTAGSYGYTF
TRBJ1-3 TRBV4-3 CASSQDGNTIYF
TRBJ2-3 TRBV24-1 CATSDPSERSTDTQYF
TRBJ2-3 TRBV20-1 CSASSGGRQYF
TRBJ1-1 TRBV20-1 CSAIFQRGTEAFF
TRBJ2-2 TRBV19 CASSIDGQNTGELFF
TRBJ2-3 TRBV7-8 CASSFTAVTSTDTQYF
TRBJ1-1 TRBV4-3 CASSQDHVGLNTEAFF
TRBJ2-7 TRBV7-2 CASSPKDRSYEQYF
TRBJ2-3 TRBV12-3/TRBV12-4 CASRLAFSTDTQYF
TRBJ2-1 TRBV6-2/TRBV6-3 CASSVTPWGYYNEQFF
TRBJ2-3 TRBV7-6 CASSPSGTSGDTQYF
TRBJ1-5 TRBV28 CASSSYSSGQPQHF
TRBJ2-1 TRBV11-2 CASSPASSTSEQFF
TRBJ1-1 TRBV6-2/TRBV6-3 CASASDERTEAFF
TRBJ2-7 TRBV28 CASSLSGAQSSYEQYF
TRBJ2-3 TRBV27 CASSPRTGRTDTQYF
TRBJ1-1 TRBV4-3 CASSPGTGGITEAFF